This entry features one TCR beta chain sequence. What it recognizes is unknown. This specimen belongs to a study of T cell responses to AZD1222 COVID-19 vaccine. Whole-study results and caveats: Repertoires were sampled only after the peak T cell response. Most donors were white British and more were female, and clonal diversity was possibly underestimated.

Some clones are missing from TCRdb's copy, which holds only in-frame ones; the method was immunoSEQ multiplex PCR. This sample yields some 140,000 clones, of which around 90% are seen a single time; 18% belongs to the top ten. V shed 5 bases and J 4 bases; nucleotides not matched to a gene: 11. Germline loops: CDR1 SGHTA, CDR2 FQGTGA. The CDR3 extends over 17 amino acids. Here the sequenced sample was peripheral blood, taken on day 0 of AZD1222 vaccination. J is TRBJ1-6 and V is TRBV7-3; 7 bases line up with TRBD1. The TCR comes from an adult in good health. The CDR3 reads CASSTQQGRTYNSPLHF. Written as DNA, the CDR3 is TGTGCCAGCAGCACACAACAGGGGAGAACATATAATTCACCCCTCCACTTT.